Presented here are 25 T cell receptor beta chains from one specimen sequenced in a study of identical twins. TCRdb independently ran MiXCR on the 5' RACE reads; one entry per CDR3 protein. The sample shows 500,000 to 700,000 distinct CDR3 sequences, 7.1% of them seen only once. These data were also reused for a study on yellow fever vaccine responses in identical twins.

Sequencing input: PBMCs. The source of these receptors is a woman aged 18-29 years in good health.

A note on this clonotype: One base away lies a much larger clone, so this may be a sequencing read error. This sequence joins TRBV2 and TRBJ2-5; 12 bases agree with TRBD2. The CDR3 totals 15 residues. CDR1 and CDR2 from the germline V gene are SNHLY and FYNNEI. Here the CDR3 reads CASRRLAGDQENQYF. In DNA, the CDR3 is TGTGCCAGCAGGAGACTAGCGGGGGACCAAGAGAACCAGTACTTC. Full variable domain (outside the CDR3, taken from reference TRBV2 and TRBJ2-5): EPEVTQTPSHQVTQMGQEVILRCVPISNHLYFYWYRQILGQKVEFLVSFYNNEISEKSEIFDDQFSVERPDGSNFTLKIRSTKLEDSAMYFCASRRLAGDQENQYFGPGTRLLVL.

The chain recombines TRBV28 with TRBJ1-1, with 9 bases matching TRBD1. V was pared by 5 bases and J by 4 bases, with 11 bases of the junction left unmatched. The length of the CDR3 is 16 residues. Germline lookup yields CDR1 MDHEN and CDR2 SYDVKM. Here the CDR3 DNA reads TGTGCCAGCAGTATAAGGACAGGGGTGAGGTTCACTGAAGCTTTCTTT. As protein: CASSIRTGVRFTEAFF.

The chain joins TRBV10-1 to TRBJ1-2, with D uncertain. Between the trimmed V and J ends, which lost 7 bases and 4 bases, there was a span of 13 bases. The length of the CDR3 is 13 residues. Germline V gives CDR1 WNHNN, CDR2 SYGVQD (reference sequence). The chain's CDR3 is CASTVWRLYGYTF. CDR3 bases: TGCGCCAGCACCGTGTGGAGACTCTATGGCTACACCTTC.

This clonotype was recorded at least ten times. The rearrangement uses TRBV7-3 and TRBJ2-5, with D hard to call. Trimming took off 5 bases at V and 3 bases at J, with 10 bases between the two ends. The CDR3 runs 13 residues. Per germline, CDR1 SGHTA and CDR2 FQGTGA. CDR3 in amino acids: CASSPTKEETQYF. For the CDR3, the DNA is TGTGCCAGCAGCCCGACCAAAGAAGAGACCCAGTACTTC.

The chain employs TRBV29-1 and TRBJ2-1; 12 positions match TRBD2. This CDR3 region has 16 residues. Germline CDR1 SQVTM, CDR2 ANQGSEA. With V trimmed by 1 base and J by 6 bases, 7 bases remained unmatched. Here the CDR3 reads CSVEVSPSGGANEQFF. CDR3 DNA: TGCAGCGTTGAAGTATCCCCTAGCGGGGGGGCCAATGAGCAGTTCTTC.

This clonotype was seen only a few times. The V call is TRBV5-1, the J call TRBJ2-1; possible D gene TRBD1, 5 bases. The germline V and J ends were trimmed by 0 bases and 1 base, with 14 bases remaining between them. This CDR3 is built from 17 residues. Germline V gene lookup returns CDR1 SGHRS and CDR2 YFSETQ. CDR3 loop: CASSLEAGPPSYNEQFF. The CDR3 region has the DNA TGCGCCAGCAGCTTGGAGGCAGGGCCCCCTTCCTACAATGAGCAGTTCTTC.

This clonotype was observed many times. CDR3 DNA: TGCAGCGTTGGGAAGGGAGCGGAAAAACTGTTTTTT. It is translated as CSVGKGAEKLFF. The chain combines TRBV29-1 with TRBJ1-4; no firm D call. V lost 4 bases to trimming and J lost 8 bases, with 11 bases between them. This CDR3 comprises 12 residues. Per the germline V gene, CDR1 is SQVTM and CDR2 is ANQGSEA. The complete variable domain, with remaining parts taken from reference TRBV29-1 and TRBJ1-4, reads SAVISQKPSRDICQRGTSLTIQCQVDSQVTMMFWYRQQPGQSLTLIATANQGSEATYESGFVIDKFPISRPNLTFSTLTVSNMSPEDSSIYLCSVGKGAEKLFFGSGTQLSVL.

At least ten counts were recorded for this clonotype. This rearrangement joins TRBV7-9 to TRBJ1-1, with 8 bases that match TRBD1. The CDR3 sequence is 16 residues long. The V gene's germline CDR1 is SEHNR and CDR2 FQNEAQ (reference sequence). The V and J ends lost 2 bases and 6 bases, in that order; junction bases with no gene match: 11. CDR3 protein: CASSLTDRAGLAEAFF. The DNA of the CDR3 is TGTGCCAGCAGCTTAACGGACAGGGCTGGGTTGGCTGAAGCTTTCTTT.

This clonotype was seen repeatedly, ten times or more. The CDR3 bases are TGTGCCAGCAGCCCCGCCGAGGGTGGTGAGCAGTTCTTC. Translated, it gives CASSPAEGGEQFF. This chain links TRBV28 with TRBJ2-1; D is possibly TRBD2 (5 bases). V lost 6 bases to trimming and J lost 9 bases, with 15 bases between them. Looked up from germline, CDR1 is MDHEN and CDR2 is SYDVKM. CDR3 length: 13 residues.

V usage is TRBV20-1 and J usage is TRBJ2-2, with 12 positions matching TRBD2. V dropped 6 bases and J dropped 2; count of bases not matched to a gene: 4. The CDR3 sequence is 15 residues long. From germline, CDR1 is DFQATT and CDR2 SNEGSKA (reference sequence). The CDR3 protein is CSARTSGKNTGELFF. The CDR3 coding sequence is TGCAGTGCCCGGACTAGCGGGAAAAACACCGGGGAGCTGTTTTTT.

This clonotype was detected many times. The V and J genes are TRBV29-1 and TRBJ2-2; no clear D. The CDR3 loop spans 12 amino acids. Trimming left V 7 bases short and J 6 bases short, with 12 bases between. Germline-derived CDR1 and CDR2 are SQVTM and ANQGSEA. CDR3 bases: TGCAGCGCCCCGTCCGCAGCCGGGGAGCTGTTTTTT. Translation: CSAPSAAGELFF.

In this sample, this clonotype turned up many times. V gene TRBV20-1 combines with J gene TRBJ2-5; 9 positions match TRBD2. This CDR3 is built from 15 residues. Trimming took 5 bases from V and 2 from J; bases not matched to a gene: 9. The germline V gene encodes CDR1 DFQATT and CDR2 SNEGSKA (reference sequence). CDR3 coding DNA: TGCAGTGCTTCCCCCGGACTAGCGAGTCAAGAGACCCAGTACTTC. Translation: CSASPGLASQETQYF.

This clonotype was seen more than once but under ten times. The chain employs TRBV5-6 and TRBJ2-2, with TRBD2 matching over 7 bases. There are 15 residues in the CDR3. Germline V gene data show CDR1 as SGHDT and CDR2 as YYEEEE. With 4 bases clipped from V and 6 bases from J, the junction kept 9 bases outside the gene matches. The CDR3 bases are TGTGCCAGCAGCCTGGGAGGGTTCGTCGCCGGGGAGCTGTTTTTT. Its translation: CASSLGGFVAGELFF.

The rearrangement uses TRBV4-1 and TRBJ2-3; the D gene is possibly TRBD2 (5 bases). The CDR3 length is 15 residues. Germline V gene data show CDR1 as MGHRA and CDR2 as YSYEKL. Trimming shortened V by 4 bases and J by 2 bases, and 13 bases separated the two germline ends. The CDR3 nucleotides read TGCGCCAGCAGCCGACTCGGGCTAGCCACAGATACGCAGTATTTT. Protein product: CASSRLGLATDTQYF.

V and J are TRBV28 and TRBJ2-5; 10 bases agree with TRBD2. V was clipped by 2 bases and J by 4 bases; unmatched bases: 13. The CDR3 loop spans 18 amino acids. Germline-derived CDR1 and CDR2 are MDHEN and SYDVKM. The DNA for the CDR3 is TGTGCCAGCAGTTTACTTACGGCTAGCGGGGGTTCGAGAGAGACCCAGTACTTC. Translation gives CASSLLTASGGSRETQYF. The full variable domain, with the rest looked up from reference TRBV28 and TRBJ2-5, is DVKVTQSSRYLVKRTGEKVFLECVQDMDHENMFWYRQDPGLGLRLIYFSYDVKMKEKGDIPEGYSVSREKKERFSLILESASTNQTSMYLCASSLLTASGGSRETQYFGPGTRLLVL.

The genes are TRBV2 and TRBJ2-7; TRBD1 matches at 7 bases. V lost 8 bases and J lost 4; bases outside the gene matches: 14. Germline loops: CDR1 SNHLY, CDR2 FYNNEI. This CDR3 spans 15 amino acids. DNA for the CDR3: TGTGCCAGCCGCTTTACCGGGGACAGAAAATACGAGCAGTACGTC. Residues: CASRFTGDRKYEQYV.

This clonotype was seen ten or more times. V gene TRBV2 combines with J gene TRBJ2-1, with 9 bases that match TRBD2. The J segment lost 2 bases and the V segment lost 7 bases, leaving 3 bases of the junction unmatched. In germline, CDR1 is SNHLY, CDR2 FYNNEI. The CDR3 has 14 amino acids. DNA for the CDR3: TGTGCCAGCAATCGACTAGCGGCCTACAATGAGCAGTTCTTC. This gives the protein CASNRLAAYNEQFF.

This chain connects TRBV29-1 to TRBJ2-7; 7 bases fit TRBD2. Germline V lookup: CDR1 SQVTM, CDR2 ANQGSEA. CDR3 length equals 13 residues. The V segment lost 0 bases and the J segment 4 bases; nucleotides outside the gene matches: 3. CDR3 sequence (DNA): TGCAGCGTTGAAGAGGTGGGGGGGTACGAGCAGTACTTC. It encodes CSVEEVGGYEQYF.

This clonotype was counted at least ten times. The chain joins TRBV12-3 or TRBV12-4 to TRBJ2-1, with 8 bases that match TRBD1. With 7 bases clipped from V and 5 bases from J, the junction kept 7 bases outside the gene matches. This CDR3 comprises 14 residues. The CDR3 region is CASIRTGIDNEQFF. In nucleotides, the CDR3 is TGTGCCAGCATTCGGACAGGGATCGACAATGAGCAGTTCTTC.

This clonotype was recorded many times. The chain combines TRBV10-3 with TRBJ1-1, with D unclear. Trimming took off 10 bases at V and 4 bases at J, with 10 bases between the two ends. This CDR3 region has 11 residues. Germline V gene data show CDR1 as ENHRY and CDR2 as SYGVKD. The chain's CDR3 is CATGGSTEAFF. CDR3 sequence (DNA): TGTGCCACCGGAGGGAGCACTGAAGCTTTCTTT.

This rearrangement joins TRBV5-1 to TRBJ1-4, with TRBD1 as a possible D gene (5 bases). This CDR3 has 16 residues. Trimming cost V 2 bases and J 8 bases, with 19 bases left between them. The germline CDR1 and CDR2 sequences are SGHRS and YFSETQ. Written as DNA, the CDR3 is TGCGCCAGCAGCTTAGGGGCAGGAGGAGAATGGGAAAAACTGTTTTTT. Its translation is CASSLGAGGEWEKLFF.

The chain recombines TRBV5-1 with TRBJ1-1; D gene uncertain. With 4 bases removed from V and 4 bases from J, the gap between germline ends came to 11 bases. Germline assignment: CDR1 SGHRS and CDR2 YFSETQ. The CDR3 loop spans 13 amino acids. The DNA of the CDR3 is TGCGCCAGCAGCCCCGCTGTTAGCACTGAAGCTTTCTTT. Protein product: CASSPAVSTEAFF.

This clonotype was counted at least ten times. The CDR3: CASKRTGDYGYTF. In nucleotides, the CDR3 is TGTGCCAGCAAAAGGACAGGGGACTATGGCTACACCTTC. The chain uses TRBV3-1 and TRBJ1-2; 9 bases match TRBD1. Trimming took 7 bases from V and 3 from J; bases not matched to a gene: 3. Germline CDR1 LGHDT, CDR2 YNNKEL (reference sequence). CDR3 size: 13 residues.

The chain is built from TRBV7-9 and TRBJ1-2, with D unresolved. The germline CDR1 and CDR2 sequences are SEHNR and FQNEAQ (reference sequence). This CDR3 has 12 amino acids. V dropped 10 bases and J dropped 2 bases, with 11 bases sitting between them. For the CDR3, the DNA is TGTGCCACTGGTATTCCCAACTATGGCTACACCTTC. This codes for CATGIPNYGYTF. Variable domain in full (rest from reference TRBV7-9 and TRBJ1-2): DTGVSQNPRHKITKRGQNVTFRCDPISEHNRLYWYRQTLGQGPEFLTYFQNEAQLEKSRLLSDRFSAERPKGSFSTLEIQRTEQGDSAMYLCATGIPNYGYTFGSGTRLTVV.

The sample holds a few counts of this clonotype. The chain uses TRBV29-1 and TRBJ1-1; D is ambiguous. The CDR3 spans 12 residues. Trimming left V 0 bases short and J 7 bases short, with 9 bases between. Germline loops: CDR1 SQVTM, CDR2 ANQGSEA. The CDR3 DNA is TGCAGCGTTGAAGATCTTCCGGGTGAAGCTTTCTTT. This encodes CSVEDLPGEAFF.